One and the same sample provided the 3 T cell receptor beta chains below, sequenced in a study of T-cell reconstitution after alpha-beta-depleted transplantation in children. TCRbeta library preparation incorporated unique molecular identifiers. TCRdb reprocessed the PCR reads with MiXCR, giving one entry per CDR3 protein. The sample yields more than 550,000 distinct CDR3 sequences, under 12% seen once. The sample in question was PBMCs from the stem cell graft donor, obtained from the stem cell graft. The receptors were gathered from a human donor who donated a stem cell graft to a child with acute myeloid leukemia.

This clonotype was detected only a few times. This CDR3 is CASSPQGLASYNEQFF. The CDR3 nucleotides are TGTGCCAGCAGCCCCCAGGGACTAGCCTCCTACAATGAGCAGTTCTTC. The V call is TRBV11-3, the J call TRBJ2-1; 9 bases are a match to TRBD2. This CDR3 contains 16 residues. V dropped 5 bases and J dropped 0; count of bases not matched to a gene: 5. Per the germline V gene, CDR1 is SGHNT and CDR2 is YENEEA. Full variable domain (outside the CDR3, taken from reference TRBV11-3 and TRBJ2-1): EAGVVQSPRYKIIEKKQPVAFWCNPISGHNTLYWYLQNLGQGPELLIRYENEEAVDDSQLPKDRFSAERLKGVDSTLKIQPAELGDSAVYLCASSPQGLASYNEQFFGPGTRLTVL.

This clonotype came up a few times. V gene TRBV29-1 combines with J gene TRBJ2-1; D is uncertain. The germline gives CDR1 SQVTM, CDR2 ANQGSEA. Between the trimmed V and J ends, which lost 5 bases and 5 bases, there was a span of 19 bases. The CDR3 is 15 residues long. CDR3 DNA: TGCAGCGTTCTAACACCGGCAACAAAAAACAATGAGCAGTTCTTC. Protein: CSVLTPATKNNEQFF.

The DNA of the CDR3 is TGCGCCAGCAGCACGGAGGGCCCTCTAGCCAAAAACATTCAGTACTTC. This sequence encodes CASSTEGPLAKNIQYF. V usage is TRBV5-1 and J usage is TRBJ2-4; possible D gene TRBD2, 6 bases. V shed 4 bases and J shed 0 bases, with 14 bases lying between them. Germline CDR1 is SGHRS and CDR2 is YFSETQ. The CDR3 contains 16 residues.